This T cell receptor (beta chain) derives from a study of human T cells and chemical hapten exposure. Sequencing started from total RNA isolated from unfractionated whole blood. Individual cDNA molecules in this library carried unique molecular identifiers. TCRdb reanalysed the reads using MiXCR and keeps one entry per CDR3 protein. The sample holds around 120,000 distinct CDR3 sequences, less than 10% seen once. This clonotype was detected ten times or more. The V end lost 6 bases, the J end lost 7 bases, and 16 bases lay between the germline ends. Germline lookup yields CDR1 SQVTM and CDR2 ANQGSEA. The CDR3 has 13 residues.

The receptor was derived from a human donor in good health. Some clones in this sample may be carry-over from other donors' samples. The rearrangement links TRBV29-1 to TRBJ1-5; tentative D call: TRBD1 (6 bases). Specimen: whole blood. The CDR3 here is CSVGRDKSQPQHF. DNA for the CDR3: TGCAGCGTGGGCCGGGACAAATCCCAGCCCCAGCATTTT.